Below, one T cell receptor (beta chain) is given with its context. Antigen unknown. This sample is part of a study of T cell responses to AZD1222 COVID-19 vaccine. Study information: The study pooled second doses at about 4 or about 12 weeks. Whole-study results and caveats: The study found Spike-specific TCR breadth and depth rose after two AZD1222 doses. Donors were mostly white British, more females; clonal diversity possibly underestimated. Repertoire collection took place solely once the T cell response had peaked.

TCRdb's copy holds only in-frame clones and misses some; the assay was immunoSEQ multiplex PCR. Seen here are roughly 140,000 clones, roughly nine tenths observed once, and the top ten hold more than 1.5%. Germline CDR1 is ENHRY and CDR2 is SYGVKD. The CDR3 runs to 13 residues. V dropped 4 bases and J dropped 4 bases, with 10 bases sitting between them. Material: peripheral blood, obtained on day 0 of AZD1222 vaccination. The chain is built from TRBV10-3 and TRBJ1-2, with TRBD1 as a possible D gene (6 bases). The receptor comes from an adult in good health. CDR3 nucleotides: TGTGCCATCAGTGTAGGGGGTGGCTATGGCTACACCTTC. Amino acids: CAISVGGGYGYTF.